The rows below give T cell receptor beta chains drawn from one sample of a study of glioma-infiltrating T cells. TCRdb processed the multiplex PCR reads anew with MiXCR; each CDR3 protein has one entry. The sample consists of about 5,800 distinct CDR3 sequences, roughly 31% of them appearing once. Material: glioma tissue, nonneoplastic brain tissue, or PBMCs (not recorded which). These receptors originate from a human donor with low-grade glioma or glioblastoma, undergoing nonglioma brain surgery, or in good health (not recorded which). Both conserved end residues are part of each CDR3. Each record gives: V gene, D gene, J gene, clone size, CDR3 DNA, CDR3 protein. A D gene is named only where the DNA matches it firmly. A row's size may be missing; if present it is once, few, many or a size class.

TRBV29-1	.	TRBJ2-1	many	TGCAGCGTTGCTAAGGGAGAGCCACACAATGAGCAGTTCTTC	CSVAKGEPHNEQFF
TRBV28	.	TRBJ2-1	.	TGTGCCGGCAGTTCACCGAACTTTCCCAATGAGCAGTTCTTC	CAGSSPNFPNEQFF
TRBV5-1	TRBD2	TRBJ2-3	many	TGCGCCAGCAGCTTGGAACTAGCGGGAGGGTTAGATACGCAGTATTTT	CASSLELAGGLDTQYF
TRBV6-2/TRBV6-3	TRBD2	TRBJ2-1	.	TGTGCCAGCAGTTTTGGGACTAGCGGGAGTGGAAATGAGCAGTTCTTC	CASSFGTSGSGNEQFF
TRBV19	.	TRBJ2-3	.	TGTGCCAGTAGTATTTTAGGGGCAGATACGCAGTATTTT	CASSILGADTQYF
TRBV19	TRBD1	TRBJ1-2	many	TGTGCCAGTAGTCCCCCTGGGACAGGGCTTGGCTACACCTTC	CASSPPGTGLGYTF
TRBV4-2	TRBD2	TRBJ2-1	medium-sized	TGTGCCAGCAGCCAAGAAGCTAGCGGATCCTACAATGAGCAGTTCTTC	CASSQEASGSYNEQFF
TRBV4-1	TRBD1	TRBJ2-1	large	TGCGCCAGCAGCCAACAGGGGGCTTTGAACAATGAGCAGTTCTTC	CASSQQGALNNEQFF
TRBV20-1	TRBD2	TRBJ2-1	few	TGCAGTGCCAGCAGCCGACTAGCGGAAGTGAATGAGCAGTTCTTC	CSASSRLAEVNEQFF
TRBV28	.	TRBJ1-5	many	TGTGCCAGCAGTTTATCGGGTCCTCAGCCCCAGCATTTT	CASSLSGPQPQHF
TRBV12-3/TRBV12-4	.	TRBJ2-5	many	TGTGCCAGCAGCCCCAGTTACGTGACCCAGTACTTC	CASSPSYVTQYF
TRBV7-2	.	TRBJ1-6	.	TGTGCCAGCAGCTTTAGACAGAATAATTCTCCACTCCACTTT	CASSFRQNNSPLHF
TRBV20-1	TRBD2	TRBJ2-7	once	TGCAGGGCTAGCGATACTAGCGGGATCGGCGACGAGCAGTACTTC	CRASDTSGIGDEQYF
TRBV6-6	.	TRBJ2-7	medium-sized	TGTGCCAGCAGTTACTCGGCAGGGGACTACGAGCAGTACTTC	CASSYSAGDYEQYF
TRBV28	.	TRBJ1-1	medium-sized	TGTGCCAGCAGGAGCTACCTCAGACGTTTGGCAAACACTGAAGCTTTCTTT	CASRSYLRRLANTEAFF
TRBV4-2	.	TRBJ2-1	many	TGTGCCAGCAGCCGCACCACCGCGGTCGCGGGAAGATACAATGAGCAGTTCTTC	CASSRTTAVAGRYNEQFF
TRBV7-2	.	TRBJ1-1	.	TGTGCCAGCAGCATTACCAAAGGTAGGGCTTTCTTT	CASSITKGRAFF
TRBV15	.	TRBJ2-1	once	TGTGCCACCAGCAGAGAGAGGGGACCCCCCGAGAATGAGCAGTTCTTC	CATSRERGPPENEQFF
TRBV6-1	.	TRBJ2-7	.	TGTGGCAGTAGCTCTGGACAGATGGACAAGCAGTACTTC	CGSSSGQMDKQYF
TRBV6-2/TRBV6-3	.	TRBJ2-3	medium-sized	TGTGCCAGCAGTTACAGAGAAATAGATACGCAGTATTTT	CASSYREIDTQYF
TRBV11-2	TRBD1	TRBJ2-3	many	TGTGCCAGCAGCGGACAGGGGATGGTCACAGATACGCAGTATTTT	CASSGQGMVTDTQYF
TRBV19	.	TRBJ2-4	many	TGTGCCAGTAGTATAGGCGGGACGAGGTATATTCAGTACTTC	CASSIGGTRYIQYF
TRBV7-8	.	TRBJ1-5	many	TGTGCCAGCAGCATTACAGGGCAGCCCCAGCATTTT	CASSITGQPQHF
TRBV29-1	.	TRBJ1-2	many	TGCAGCGTTGAGGCAGGGGCTGTAGGCTACACCTTC	CSVEAGAVGYTF
TRBV11-2	.	TRBJ2-7	many	TGTGCCAGCAGCTTACGAGCGGGTCGCTCCTACGAGCAGTACTTC	CASSLRAGRSYEQYF
TRBV27	.	TRBJ2-3	.	TGTGCCAGCAGTTACGGGGAGACCTACGAGCAGTATTTT	CASSYGETYEQYF
TRBV5-6	TRBD1	TRBJ1-2	many	TGTGCCAGCAGCTTAGCCGGGACAGGGTTAGGCTACACCTTC	CASSLAGTGLGYTF
TRBV12-3/TRBV12-4	.	TRBJ2-4	many	TGTGCCAGCCGTGGAGGGGGCACAAACATTCAGTACTTC	CASRGGGTNIQYF
TRBV6-1	TRBD1	TRBJ2-1	.	TGTGCCAGCAGGCCGACAGGGCGCCTAACGGGGAATGAGCAGTTCTTC	CASRPTGRLTGNEQFF
TRBV18	.	TRBJ1-1	medium-sized	TGTGCCAGCTCTTACGAGGGCTATGAAGCTTTCTTT	CASSYEGYEAFF
TRBV27	.	TRBJ2-2	medium-sized	TGTGCCAGCAGCGACGTTACTAGGGGTTGGGGTCACGGGGAGCTGTTTTTT	CASSDVTRGWGHGELFF
TRBV5-1	TRBD2	TRBJ2-1	many	TGCGCCAGCAAAAGCAGCGGGAGATGGGACAATGAGCAGTTCTTC	CASKSSGRWDNEQFF
TRBV10-3	.	TRBJ2-3	many	TGTGCCATCAGTGATGGACACCGCACAGATACGCAGTATTTT	CAISDGHRTDTQYF
TRBV29-1	TRBD2	TRBJ2-7	many	TGCAGCGTGGTAGCGGGCCCCAGGCAGTACGAGCAGTACTTC	CSVVAGPRQYEQYF
TRBV4-3	.	TRBJ1-2	many	TGCGCCAGCAGCCAAGATATCCCGGGGCATGGCTACACCTTC	CASSQDIPGHGYTF
TRBV20-1	.	TRBJ1-6	.	TGCAGTGCCCCGGAGTACATTGAGAATTCCCCCCTCCCCTTT	CSAPEYIENSPLPF
TRBV11-2	.	TRBJ2-3	many	TGTGCCAGCAGCTTCCGTGGGGCCTCAGATACGCAGTATTTT	CASSFRGASDTQYF
TRBV29-1	.	TRBJ2-5	many	TGCAGCGTTGCGTCTAACCAACAAGAGACCCAGTACTTC	CSVASNQQETQYF
TRBV4-2	.	TRBJ2-5	many	TGTGCCAGCAGCCCGCACCCGGGGGCCCAGACCCAGTACTTC	CASSPHPGAQTQYF
TRBV6-5	.	TRBJ2-7	medium-sized	TGTGCCAGCAGTTACTCTGTCCCGGGCAGGGGCTACGAGCAGTACTTC	CASSYSVPGRGYEQYF
TRBV4-2	TRBD2	TRBJ2-1	many	TGTGCCAGCAGCCCAATAGCGGGAGGGTCGTACAATGAGCAGTTCTTC	CASSPIAGGSYNEQFF
TRBV6-2/TRBV6-3	TRBD2	TRBJ2-5	large	TGTGCCAGCAGAGGAAGCGGGGAAGAGACCCAGTACTTC	CASRGSGEETQYF
TRBV6-1	.	TRBJ2-3	many	TGTGCCAGCAGTTTACGTCTGGCAGGCAGAGATACGCAGTATTTT	CASSLRLAGRDTQYF
TRBV28	TRBD1	TRBJ1-2	.	TGTGCCAGCAGCAGGACAGGGGACGATGGCTACACCTTC	CASSRTGDDGYTF
TRBV7-8	.	TRBJ2-5	many	TGTGCCAGCAGCTTTCCCGAACAGGGCCCACAAGAGACCCAGTACTTC	CASSFPEQGPQETQYF
TRBV6-1	TRBD2	TRBJ2-1	large	TGTGCCAGCAGTCGGGGGGGGACTACCTACAATGAGCAGTTCTTC	CASSRGGTTYNEQFF
TRBV12-3/TRBV12-4	TRBD2	TRBJ2-3	many	TGTGCCAGCAGTCGGACTAGCGGGAGCACAGATACGCAGTATTTT	CASSRTSGSTDTQYF
TRBV12-3/TRBV12-4	.	TRBJ1-5	many	TGTGCCAGCAGTTTAGCGGCCTTCGGACAGCCCCAGCATTTT	CASSLAAFGQPQHF
TRBV28	TRBD1	TRBJ1-1	.	TGTGCCAGCAGGTCAGGGGGCAAGGAAGCTTTCTTT	CASRSGGKEAFF
TRBV5-6	.	TRBJ2-5	many	.	CASTFGEGRETQYF
TRBV18	.	TRBJ1-2	.	TGTGCCACCGAGAGTCGGGCTAACTTTGGCTACACCTTC	CATESRANFGYTF
TRBV28	.	TRBJ1-6	large	TGTGCCAGCACCCTACCCCTAGGTACACCCCTCCACTTT	CASTLPLGTPLHF
TRBV6-6	.	TRBJ1-3	medium-sized	TGTGCCAGCAGTTACTCTATACGAAGCGACGGAAACACCATATATTTT	CASSYSIRSDGNTIYF
TRBV7-2	.	TRBJ2-3	many	TGTGCCAGCAGCTCGGGACCGATCACAGATACGCAGTATTTT	CASSSGPITDTQYF
TRBV19	TRBD2	TRBJ2-3	many	TGTGCCAGTAGTACCCGACTAGCGAGGCGCACAGATACGCAGTATTTT	CASSTRLARRTDTQYF
TRBV3-1	TRBD1	TRBJ1-1	medium-sized	TGTGCCAGCAGTCCAGGGGGCAAATACGTTTTCTTT	CASSPGGKYVFF
TRBV12-3/TRBV12-4	.	TRBJ2-2	many	TGTGCCAGCTTGGTCAGGTCCGCCACCGGGGAGCTGTTTTTT	CASLVRSATGELFF
TRBV25-1	TRBD2	TRBJ2-5	medium-sized	TGTGCCAGCATAGCGTCCGGGGGGGAGACCCAGTACTTC	CASIASGGETQYF
TRBV15	.	TRBJ1-4	medium-sized	TGTGCCACCAGCAGCCCCGGGAGGGAGGAAGAAAAACTGTTTTTT	CATSSPGREEEKLFF
TRBV20-1	TRBD2	TRBJ2-1	.	TGCAGTGCTCGGAGATGGGGGCAGGCTAGCGGGAGAACGAATGAGCAGTTCTTC	CSARRWGQASGRTNEQFF